The 9 T cell receptor beta chains below all came from one sample that was sequenced in a study of CD8 T cells in Susac syndrome. The authors reverse transcribed roughly 0.5 to 1 ug RNA with random hexamers. TCRdb processed the immunoSEQ multiplex PCR reads anew with MiXCR; each CDR3 protein has one entry. The data contain 150,000 to 200,000 distinct CDR3 sequences, around 94% of them singletons. The sequenced sample was CD4+ T cells from PBMCs. These receptors originate from a human donor with multiple sclerosis.

The chain combines TRBV12-3 or TRBV12-4 with TRBJ2-1; D not resolved. The CDR3 covers 13 residues. With 8 bases removed from V and 8 bases from J, the gap between germline ends came to 16 bases. This CDR3 is CASGLNRGYEQFF. The DNA of the CDR3 is TGTGCCAGCGGGCTAAACCGCGGATATGAGCAGTTCTTC.

This chain joins TRBV18 and TRBJ2-6; tentatively, D is TRBD1 (6 bases). The germline gives CDR1 KGHSH, CDR2 LQKENI. This CDR3 comprises 17 residues. Trimming stripped 3 bases from V and 0 bases from J, with 12 bases between. The DNA of the CDR3 is TGTGCCAGCTCACCCCCGGGACATAACTCTGGGGCCAACGTCCTGACTTTC. It specifies CASSPPGHNSGANVLTF.

The V and J genes are TRBV7-2 and TRBJ1-2, with D possibly TRBD1 on 6 matching bases. Deletions cut 3 bases from V and 9 bases from J, with 17 bases between. Per the germline V gene, CDR1 is SGHTA and CDR2 is FQGNSA. CDR3 length: 14 amino acids. The CDR3 DNA follows: TGTGCCAGCAGCTTCATAACAGGGAGCAGGAGCTACACCTTC. This gives the protein CASSFITGSRSYTF. Supplemented by reference TRBV7-2 and TRBJ1-2, the full variable domain reads GAGVSQSPSNKVTEKGKDVELRCDPISGHTALYWYRQSLGQGLEFLIYFQGNSAPDKSGLPSDRFSAERTGGSVSTLTIQRTQQEDSAVYLCASSFITGSRSYTFGSGTRLTVV.

The gene calls are TRBV30 and TRBJ1-1; D might be TRBD1 (6 bases). Germline CDR1 and CDR2: GTSNPN and SVGIG (reference sequence). V was clipped by 5 bases and J by 4 bases, with 26 bases between them. This CDR3 has 17 residues. The CDR3 sequence: CAWHDLLGGRVGTEAFF. The CDR3 bases are TGTGCCTGGCACGACCTCCTTGGGGGCAGAGTCGGCACTGAAGCTTTCTTT.

The chain joins TRBV3-1 to TRBJ2-7; tentatively, D is TRBD2 (5 bases). The ends were cut back, 4 bases at V and 6 bases at J, with 13 bases in the middle. The CDR3 totals 13 residues. Germline V lookup: CDR1 LGHDT, CDR2 YNNKEL (reference sequence). In DNA form, the CDR3 reads TGTGCCAGCAGCCCCCGGGGTTGGGGCGAGCAGTACTTC. It translates to CASSPRGWGEQYF.

V and J are TRBV14 and TRBJ2-2; D perhaps matches TRBD1 (5 bases). V was clipped by 7 bases and J by 0 bases, with 9 bases between them. CDR3 size: 14 residues. Germline V gene sequence: CDR1 SGHDN, CDR2 FVKESK. The CDR3 DNA is TGTGCCAGCAAAAAGGGGCCGAACACCGGGGAGCTGTTTTTT. It yields the protein CASKKGPNTGELFF.

The rearrangement uses TRBV18 and TRBJ1-2; possible D gene TRBD1, 6 bases. Germline lookup yields CDR1 KGHSH and CDR2 LQKENI. V was pared by 3 bases and J by 6 bases, with 14 bases between. CDR3 length equals 14 residues. The CDR3 nucleotides read TGTGCCAGCTCACCTAACAGGGAAGAAAATGGCTACACCTTC. Protein: CASSPNREENGYTF.

The chain uses TRBV5-1 and TRBJ1-1, with D perhaps TRBD1 (5 bases). CDR3 size: 15 residues. V was shortened by 0 bases and J by 3 bases, with 12 bases between the two germline ends. Germline CDR1 SGHRS, CDR2 YFSETQ. In DNA, the CDR3 is TGCGCCAGCAGCTTGGGACAGATCCTGGACACTGAAGCTTTCTTT. This sequence encodes CASSLGQILDTEAFF.

J is TRBJ2-1 and V is TRBV30, with D perhaps TRBD2 (6 bases). The CDR3 has 13 amino acids. V lost 2 bases and J 6 bases, leaving 11 bases between the germline ends. The germline V gene has CDR1 GTSNPN and CDR2 SVGIG (reference sequence). CDR3 in DNA: TGTGCCTGGAGTCGGACTAACCTCAATGAGCAGTTCTTC. Translated, it gives CAWSRTNLNEQFF. The full variable domain, completed using reference TRBV30 and TRBJ2-1, is SQTIHQWPATLVQPVGSPLSLECTVEGTSNPNLYWYRQAAGRGLQLLFYSVGIGQISSEVPQNLSASRPQDRQFILSSKKLLLSDSGFYLCAWSRTNLNEQFFGPGTRLTVL.